This TCR beta chain was identified during a study of blood T cells in healthy people across ages. With a J-beta primer mix and a sample-barcoded 5' primer, a second PCR ran roughly 6 to 11 cycles. TCRdb re-analysed the 5' RACE reads in MiXCR, keeping a single row per CDR3 protein. The table includes over 1,500,000 distinct CDR3 sequences, about 39% detected once. Sequenced input: blood. This TCR derives from a human donor in good health.

CDR3 in amino acids: CASRLLAGSYNEQFF. The CDR3 coding sequence is TGTGCCAGCAGACTCCTAGCGGGTTCCTACAATGAGCAGTTCTTC. The chain uses TRBV12-3 or TRBV12-4 and TRBJ2-1; 8 bases map to TRBD2. Trimming took 6 bases from V and 1 from J; bases not matched to a gene: 5. CDR3 length: 15 amino acids.